This T cell receptor (beta chain) originates from a study of shared clonotypes between healthy human individuals. Donors were healthy HIV-negative adults without recently reported acute infections or vaccinations. PCR replicates from unsorted PBMC used 250 to 300 ng DNA, and this amount was 25,000 to 35,000 T cell genomes. Method: immunoSEQ multiplex PCR; TCRdb's copy keeps in-frame clones and lacks some. Of about 560,000 clones detected, around 77% appear once; the ten largest clones hold about 12%. This clone occurred once. CDR1 is LNHDA, CDR2 SQIVND, per germline (reference sequence). The V and J ends lost 6 bases and 0 bases respectively, with 10 bases between them. CDR3 size: 14 residues.

The sequenced sample consisted of PBMCs. The sequence came from a woman aged 40-49 years in good health. Some clones in this sample may be carry-over from other donors' samples. The rearrangement joins TRBV19 to TRBJ2-3; D remains unclear. The CDR3 bases are TGTGCCAGTAGAGACGGAAGAAGCACAGATACGCAGTATTTT. Translated: CASRDGRSTDTQYF.